A selection of T cell receptor beta chains follows, all from one sample in a study of blood T cell repertoires in COVID-19. Sequenced by immunoSEQ multiplex PCR; TCRdb stores in-frame clones only, minus some. The data contain about 210,000 clones, around 80% of them singletons. Source material: peripheral blood. The receptors originated from a middle-aged woman with acute or convalescent COVID-19. The CDR3 runs from the conserved cysteine through the conserved F or W. A D gene is named only where the DNA matches it firmly. Size is omitted from some rows. Given values are once, few, many or a class for expanded clones.

D	V	J	size	CDR3	DNA
NA	TRBV18	TRBJ1-1	NA	CASSPPGQLNTEAFF	TGTGCCAGCTCACCACCCGGACAGTTGAACACTGAAGCTTTCTTT
TRBD1	TRBV5-1	TRBJ1-2	NA	CASSLTGQGEGGYTF	TGCGCCAGCAGCTTGACAGGACAGGGTGAGGGTGGCTACACCTTC
NA	TRBV4-1	TRBJ1-2	NA	CASSQGIQGYFGGYTF	TGCGCCAGCAGCCAAGGTATACAGGGTTACTTCGGGGGCTACACCTTC
TRBD2	TRBV7-6	TRBJ2-1	NA	CASSLVVAGGAGEQFF	TGTGCCAGCAGCCTAGTGGTGGCGGGAGGAGCGGGTGAGCAGTTCTTC
NA	TRBV11-3	TRBJ2-5	NA	CASSARGYQETQYF	TGTGCCAGCAGCGCCCGGGGGTACCAAGAGACCCAGTACTTC
NA	TRBV27	TRBJ1-6	few	CASRPLSGDNSPLHF	TGTGCCAGCAGACCCTTATCGGGGGACAATTCACCCCTCCACTTT
TRBD2	TRBV18	TRBJ2-7	once	CASSPLLAGSYEQYF	TGTGCCAGCTCACCACTACTAGCGGGTTCTTACGAGCAGTACTTC
TRBD1	TRBV3-1/TRBV3-2	TRBJ2-3	NA	CASSPTGVTDTQYF	TGTGCCAGCAGCCCGACAGGGGTCACAGATACGCAGTATTTT
NA	TRBV4-1	TRBJ2-7	NA	CASSQLVGVGEQYF	TGCGCCAGCAGCCAATTAGTCGGAGTGGGCGAGCAGTACTTC
NA	TRBV5-6	TRBJ1-1	NA	CASSFIMEAEAFF	TGTGCCAGCAGCTTCATCATGGAGGCTGAAGCTTTCTTT
TRBD2	TRBV10-2	TRBJ2-2	NA	CASRTSGGYTGELFF	TGCGCCAGCAGGACTAGCGGGGGGTACACCGGGGAGCTGTTTTTT
NA	TRBV14	TRBJ1-1	NA	CASSLAGPRTEAFF	TGTGCCAGCAGCCTGGCAGGGCCGAGGACTGAAGCTTTCTTT
TRBD2	TRBV4-3	TRBJ2-1	NA	CASSQVVAGSSYNEQFF	TGCGCCAGCAGCCAAGTGGTAGCGGGAAGCTCCTACAATGAGCAGTTCTTC
TRBD2	TRBV19	TRBJ2-5	NA	CASSSGLFGTQYF	TGTGCCAGTAGCTCGGGACTATTTGGGACCCAGTACTTC
NA	TRBV10-3	TRBJ2-7	NA	CAISELNRVYEQYF	TGTGCCATCAGTGAGTTAAACAGGGTCTACGAGCAGTACTTC
NA	TRBV7-2	TRBJ2-1	NA	CASSLGFGGVNEQFF	TGTGCCAGCAGCTTGGGTTTTGGCGGAGTTAATGAGCAGTTCTTC
TRBD1	TRBV24-1	TRBJ2-3	NA	CATSDQGQDTDTQYF	TGTGCCACCAGTGACCAGGGACAGGACACAGATACGCAGTATTTT
NA	TRBV28	TRBJ1-2	NA	CASSLNYGYTF	TGTGCCAGCAGTCTCAACTATGGCTACACCTTC
TRBD1	TRBV5-6	TRBJ2-7	NA	CASSFYGQGGYEQYF	TGTGCCAGCAGCTTCTATGGACAGGGGGGGTACGAGCAGTACTTC
NA	TRBV18	TRBJ1-1	NA	CASSPPGTMNTEAFF	TGTGCCAGCTCACCACCGGGCACCATGAACACTGAAGCTTTCTTT
NA	TRBV19	TRBJ1-2	once	CASSMESDSYGYTF	TGTGCCAGTAGTATGGAATCGGACAGCTATGGCTACACCTTC
NA	TRBV7-2	TRBJ2-7	NA	CASSLIHHEQYF	TGTGCCAGCAGCTTAATCCATCACGAGCAGTACTTC
TRBD1	TRBV14	TRBJ2-3	NA	CASSQVRGISDTQYF	TGTGCCAGCAGCCAAGTCAGGGGGATTTCAGATACGCAGTATTTT
TRBD2	TRBV4-2	TRBJ2-1	many	CASSQGVAGNEQFF	TGTGCCAGCAGCCAAGGGGTAGCGGGCAATGAGCAGTTCTTC
NA	TRBV14	TRBJ1-1	once	CASSQQLPGATEAFF	TGTGCCAGCAGCCAACAGCTACCAGGGGCCACTGAAGCTTTCTTT
NA	TRBV13	TRBJ2-4	NA	CASSLRGGQYF	TGTGCCAGCAGCTTACGGGGAGGTCAGTACTTC
TRBD1	TRBV4-2	TRBJ2-6	NA	CASSPRDRGSGANVLTF	TGTGCCAGCAGCCCTAGGGACAGGGGATCCGGGGCCAACGTCCTGACTTTC
TRBD2	TRBV7-3	TRBJ2-7	NA	CASSSMGGGPYEQYF	TGTGCCAGCAGCTCAATGGGCGGGGGGCCCTACGAGCAGTACTTC
NA	TRBV9	TRBJ1-4	few	CASSVGPGLENEKLFF	TGTGCCAGCAGCGTAGGGCCGGGACTGGAGAATGAAAAACTGTTTTTT
NA	TRBV30	TRBJ2-2	NA	CAWSPNSGYTGELFF	TGTGCCTGGAGTCCAAACAGCGGATACACCGGGGAGCTGTTTTTT